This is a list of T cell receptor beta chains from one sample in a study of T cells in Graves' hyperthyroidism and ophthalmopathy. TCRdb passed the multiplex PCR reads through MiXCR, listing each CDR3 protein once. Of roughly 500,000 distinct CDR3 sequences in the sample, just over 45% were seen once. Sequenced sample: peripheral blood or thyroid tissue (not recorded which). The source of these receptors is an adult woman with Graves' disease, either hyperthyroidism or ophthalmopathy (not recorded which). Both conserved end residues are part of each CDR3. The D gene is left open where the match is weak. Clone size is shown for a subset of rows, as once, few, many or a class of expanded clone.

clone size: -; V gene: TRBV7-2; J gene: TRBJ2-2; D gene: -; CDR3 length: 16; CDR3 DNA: TGTGCCAGCAGCTTAGCGGCTAGGAGGGAAACCGGGGAGCTGTTTTTT; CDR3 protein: CASSLAARRETGELFF
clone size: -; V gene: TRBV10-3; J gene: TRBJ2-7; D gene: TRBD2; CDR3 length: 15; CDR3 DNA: TGTGCCATCAGTGAGGAGGGGACTAGCCTCTACGAGCAGTACTTC; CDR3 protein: CAISEEGTSLYEQYF
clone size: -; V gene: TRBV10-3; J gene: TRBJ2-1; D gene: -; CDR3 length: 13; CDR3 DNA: TGTGCCATCGGGGAGACTAGTGGGCATGAGCAGTTCTTC; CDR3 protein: CAIGETSGHEQFF
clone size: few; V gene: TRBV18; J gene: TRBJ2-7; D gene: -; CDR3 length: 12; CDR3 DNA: TGTGCCAGCTCACCACCGAATCGGGAGCAGTACTTC; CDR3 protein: CASSPPNREQYF
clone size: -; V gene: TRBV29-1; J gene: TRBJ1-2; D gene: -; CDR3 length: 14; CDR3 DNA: TGCAGCTTGCCGCCCTCTTGGAGGGGGAAGGGCTACACCTTC; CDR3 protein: CSLPPSWRGKGYTF
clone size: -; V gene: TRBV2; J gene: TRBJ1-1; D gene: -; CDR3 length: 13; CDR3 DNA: TGTGCCAGCAGTGCCCGGGGGAGGGCTGAAGCTTTCTTT; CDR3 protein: CASSARGRAEAFF
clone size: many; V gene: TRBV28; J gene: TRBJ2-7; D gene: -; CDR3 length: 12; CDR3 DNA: TGTGCCAGCAGTCACAGGGTCGCCGAGCAGTACTTC; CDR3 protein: CASSHRVAEQYF
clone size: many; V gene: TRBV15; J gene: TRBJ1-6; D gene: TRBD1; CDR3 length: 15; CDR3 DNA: TGTGCCACCAGCCGACCGACAGGGATCAATTCACCCCTCCACTTT; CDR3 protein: CATSRPTGINSPLHF
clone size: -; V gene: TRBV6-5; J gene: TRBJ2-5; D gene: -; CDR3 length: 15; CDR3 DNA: TGTGCCAGCAGTTACTCGCCGTTCGGGCAAGAGACCCAGTACTTC; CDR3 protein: CASSYSPFGQETQYF
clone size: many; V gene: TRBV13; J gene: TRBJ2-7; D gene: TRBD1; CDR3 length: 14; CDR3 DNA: TGTGCCAGCACCGTACGACAGGGAAACTACGAGCAGTACTTC; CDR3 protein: CASTVRQGNYEQYF
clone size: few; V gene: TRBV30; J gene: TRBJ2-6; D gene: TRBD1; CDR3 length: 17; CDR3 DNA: TGTGCCTGGCACTCCGGGACAGGGGTCTCTGGGGCCAACGTCCTGACTTTC; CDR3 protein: CAWHSGTGVSGANVLTF
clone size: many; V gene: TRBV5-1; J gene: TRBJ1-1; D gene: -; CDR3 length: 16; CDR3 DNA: TGCGCCAGCAGCTTGGGTTGGGCCAACCTGGACACTGAAGCTTTCTTT; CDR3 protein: CASSLGWANLDTEAFF
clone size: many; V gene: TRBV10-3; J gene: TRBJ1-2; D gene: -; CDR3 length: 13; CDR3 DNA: TGTGCCATCAGTGGAAAAGGGCCGCATGGCTACACCTTC; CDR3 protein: CAISGKGPHGYTF
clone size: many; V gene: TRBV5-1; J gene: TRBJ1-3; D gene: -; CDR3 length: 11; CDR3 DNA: TGCGCCAGCAGCTTCGGCAACACCATATATTTT; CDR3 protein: CASSFGNTIYF
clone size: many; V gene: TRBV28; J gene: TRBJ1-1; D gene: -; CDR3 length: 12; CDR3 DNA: TGTGCCAGCAGTCTCCATTCGGGCGAAGCTTTCTTT; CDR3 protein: CASSLHSGEAFF
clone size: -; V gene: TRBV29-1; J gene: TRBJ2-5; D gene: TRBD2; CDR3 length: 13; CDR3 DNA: TGCAGCGCCTCTGGGACTACTCAAGAGACCCAGTACTTC; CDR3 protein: CSASGTTQETQYF
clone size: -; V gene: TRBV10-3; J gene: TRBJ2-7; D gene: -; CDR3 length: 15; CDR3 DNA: TGTGCCATCAGAGGAGGGACTTATCCTTTCTACGAGCAGTACTTC; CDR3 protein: CAIRGGTYPFYEQYF
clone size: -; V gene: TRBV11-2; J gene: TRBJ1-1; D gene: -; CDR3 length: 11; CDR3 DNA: TGCGGCAGTTCCCAGGGCACTGAAGCTTTCTTT; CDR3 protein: CGSSQGTEAFF
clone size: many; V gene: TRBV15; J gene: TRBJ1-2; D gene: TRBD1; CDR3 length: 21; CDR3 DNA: TGTGCCACCAGCAGAGATGGCATATTTTCCGGGACAGGGTCCCTTGTAAGTGGCTACACCTTC; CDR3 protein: CATSRDGIFSGTGSLVSGYTF
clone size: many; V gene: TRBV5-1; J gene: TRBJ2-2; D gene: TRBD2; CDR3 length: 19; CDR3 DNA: TGCGCCAGCAGCTTGGCCGCGTACGGGAGGTTATCTTCTAACGGGGAGCTGTTTTTT; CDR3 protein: CASSLAAYGRLSSNGELFF
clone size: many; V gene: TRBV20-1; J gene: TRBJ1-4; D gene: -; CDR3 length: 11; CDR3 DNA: TGCAGTGCTAGAGTGTTCGAAAAACTGTTTTTT; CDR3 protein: CSARVFEKLFF
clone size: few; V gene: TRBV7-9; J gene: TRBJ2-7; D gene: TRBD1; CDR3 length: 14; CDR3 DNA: TGTGCCAGCAGGACGGGACAGGGGGGGCGAGAGCAGTACTTC; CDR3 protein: CASRTGQGGREQYF
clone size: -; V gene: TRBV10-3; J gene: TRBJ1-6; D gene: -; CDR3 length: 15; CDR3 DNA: TGTGCCATCAGTGATGTTACAGGGCCCAATTCACCCCTCCACTTT; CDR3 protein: CAISDVTGPNSPLHF
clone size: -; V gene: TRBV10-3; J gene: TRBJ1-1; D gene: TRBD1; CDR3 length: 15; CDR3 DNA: TGTGCCATCAGTGAGTCCCAGGGGGGAACAACTGAAGCTTTCTTT; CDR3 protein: CAISESQGGTTEAFF
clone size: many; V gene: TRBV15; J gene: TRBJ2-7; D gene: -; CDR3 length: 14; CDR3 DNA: TGTGCCACCAGCAGAGGGTTTGGGGGTGGAGAGCAGTACTTC; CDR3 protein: CATSRGFGGGEQYF
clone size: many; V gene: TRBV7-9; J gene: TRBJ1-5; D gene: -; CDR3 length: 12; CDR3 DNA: TGTGCCAGCAGCTTTATCAATCAGCCCCAGCATTTT; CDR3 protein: CASSFINQPQHF
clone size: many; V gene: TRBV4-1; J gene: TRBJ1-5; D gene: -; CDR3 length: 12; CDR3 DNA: TGCGCCAGCAGCCAAGTATCCCAGCCCCAGCATTTT; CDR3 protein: CASSQVSQPQHF
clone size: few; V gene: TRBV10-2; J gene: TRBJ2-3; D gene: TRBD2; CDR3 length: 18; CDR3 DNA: TGCGCCAGCAGTGATTGGGGGTTTAGCGGGAGGTATTCAGATACGCAGTATTTT; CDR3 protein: CASSDWGFSGRYSDTQYF
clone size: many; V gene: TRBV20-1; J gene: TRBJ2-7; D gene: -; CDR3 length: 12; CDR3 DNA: TGCAGTGCTAGCCCCTCCAGGGGCGAGCAGTACTTC; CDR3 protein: CSASPSRGEQYF
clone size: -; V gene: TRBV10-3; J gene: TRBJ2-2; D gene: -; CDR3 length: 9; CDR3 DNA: TGTGCCAACACCCGGGAGCTGTTTTTT; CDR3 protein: CANTRELFF
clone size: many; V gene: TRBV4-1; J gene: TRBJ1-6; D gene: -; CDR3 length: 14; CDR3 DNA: TGCGCCAGCAGCCAAGGGGTGGGGAATTCACCCCTCCACTTT; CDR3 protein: CASSQGVGNSPLHF
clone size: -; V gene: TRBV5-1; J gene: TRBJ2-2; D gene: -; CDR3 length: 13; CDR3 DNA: TGCGCCAGCAGCTACAGAGAGACCGGGGAGCTGTTTTTT; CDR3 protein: CASSYRETGELFF
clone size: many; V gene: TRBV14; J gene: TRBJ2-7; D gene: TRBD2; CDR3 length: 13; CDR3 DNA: TGTGCCAGCAGGAGAGCGGGAGATGTCGAGCAGTACTTC; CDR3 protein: CASRRAGDVEQYF
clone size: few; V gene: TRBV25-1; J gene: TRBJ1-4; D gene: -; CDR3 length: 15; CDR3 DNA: TGTGCCAGCAGTCCCACCACGCCCGGCTACGAAAAACTGTTTTTT; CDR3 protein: CASSPTTPGYEKLFF
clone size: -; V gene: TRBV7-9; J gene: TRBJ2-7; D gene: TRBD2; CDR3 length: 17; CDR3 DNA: TGTGCCAGCAGCTCCGGGACTAGAGGCCCTAGCTCCTACGAGCAGTACTTC; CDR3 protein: CASSSGTRGPSSYEQYF
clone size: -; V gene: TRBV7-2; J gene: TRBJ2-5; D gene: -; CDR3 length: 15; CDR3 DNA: TGTGCCAGCAGCCGTGCCTGGGACGGGCAAGAGACCCAGTACTTC; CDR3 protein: CASSRAWDGQETQYF
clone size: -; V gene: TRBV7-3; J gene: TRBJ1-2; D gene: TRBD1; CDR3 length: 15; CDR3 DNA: TGTGCCAGCAGCCAAACCCGCACCGACAGGGGTGGAAACACCTTC; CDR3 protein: CASSQTRTDRGGNTF
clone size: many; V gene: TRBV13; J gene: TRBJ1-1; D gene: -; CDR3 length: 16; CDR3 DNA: TGTGCCAGCAGCGAAGGGGCCGGGGCGCCGGGGACTGAAGCTTTCTTT; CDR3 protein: CASSEGAGAPGTEAFF
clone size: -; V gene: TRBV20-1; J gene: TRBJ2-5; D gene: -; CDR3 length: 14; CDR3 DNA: TGCAGTGCTACCCTCCCGGGGCCCTTGGAGACCCAGTACTTC; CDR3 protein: CSATLPGPLETQYF
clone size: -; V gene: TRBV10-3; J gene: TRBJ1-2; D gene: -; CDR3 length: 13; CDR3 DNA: TGTGCCATCGGTTCGGACAGTGCCTATGGCTACACCTTC; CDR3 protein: CAIGSDSAYGYTF
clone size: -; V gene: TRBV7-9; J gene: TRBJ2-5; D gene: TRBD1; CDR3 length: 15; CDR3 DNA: TGTGCCAGCAGCTTAGCCATAACGACAGGGGAGACCCAGTACTTC; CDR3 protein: CASSLAITTGETQYF
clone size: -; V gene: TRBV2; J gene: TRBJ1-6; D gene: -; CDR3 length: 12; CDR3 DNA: TGTGCCAGCACCAGGGCGGACTCACCCCTCCACTTT; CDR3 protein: CASTRADSPLHF
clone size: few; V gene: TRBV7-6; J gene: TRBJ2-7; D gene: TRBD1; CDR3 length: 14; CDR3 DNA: TGTGCCAGCAGCCCTGGGACAGGGGACGGCGAGCAGTACTTC; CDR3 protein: CASSPGTGDGEQYF
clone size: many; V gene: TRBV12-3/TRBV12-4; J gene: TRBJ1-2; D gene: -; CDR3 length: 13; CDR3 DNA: TGTGCCAGCAGCTGGACCTCTAACTATGGCTACACCTTC; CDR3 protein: CASSWTSNYGYTF
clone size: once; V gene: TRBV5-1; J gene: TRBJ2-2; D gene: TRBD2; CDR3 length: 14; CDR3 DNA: TGCGCCAGCAGCGGGGGGGGTTCGGCCGGGGAGCTGTTTTTT; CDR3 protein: CASSGGGSAGELFF
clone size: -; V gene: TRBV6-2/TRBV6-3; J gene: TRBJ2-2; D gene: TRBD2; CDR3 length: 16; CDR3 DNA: TGTGCCAGCAGTTACTCGAATAGCGGGACCACCGGGGAGCTGTTTTTT; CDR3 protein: CASSYSNSGTTGELFF
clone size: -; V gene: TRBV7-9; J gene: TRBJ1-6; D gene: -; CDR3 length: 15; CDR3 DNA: TGTGCCAGCAGCTTTCTAGCGGGAGGGAATTCACCCCTCCACTTT; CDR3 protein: CASSFLAGGNSPLHF
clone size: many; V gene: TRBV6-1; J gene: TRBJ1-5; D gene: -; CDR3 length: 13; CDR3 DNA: TGTGCCAGCAGTGAAGTCGGCAATCAGCCCCAGCATTTT; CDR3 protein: CASSEVGNQPQHF
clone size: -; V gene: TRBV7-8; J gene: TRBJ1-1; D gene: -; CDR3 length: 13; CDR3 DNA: TGTGCCAGCAGCGCAACTACAGGAACTAAGGCTTTCTTT; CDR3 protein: CASSATTGTKAFF
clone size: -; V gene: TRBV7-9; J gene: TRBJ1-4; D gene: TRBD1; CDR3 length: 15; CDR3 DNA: TGTGCCAGCAGCATGGGGGGGACAGGAGATGAAAAACTGTTTTTT; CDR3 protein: CASSMGGTGDEKLFF
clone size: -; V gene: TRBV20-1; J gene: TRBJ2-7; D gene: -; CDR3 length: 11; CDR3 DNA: TGCAGTGCTAGAGATGAAGCCGAGCAGTACTTC; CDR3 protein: CSARDEAEQYF
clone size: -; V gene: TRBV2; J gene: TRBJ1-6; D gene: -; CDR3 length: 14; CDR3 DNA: TGTGCCAGCAGTGGTCCAGGGCTAAATTCACCCCTCCACTTT; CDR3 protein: CASSGPGLNSPLHF